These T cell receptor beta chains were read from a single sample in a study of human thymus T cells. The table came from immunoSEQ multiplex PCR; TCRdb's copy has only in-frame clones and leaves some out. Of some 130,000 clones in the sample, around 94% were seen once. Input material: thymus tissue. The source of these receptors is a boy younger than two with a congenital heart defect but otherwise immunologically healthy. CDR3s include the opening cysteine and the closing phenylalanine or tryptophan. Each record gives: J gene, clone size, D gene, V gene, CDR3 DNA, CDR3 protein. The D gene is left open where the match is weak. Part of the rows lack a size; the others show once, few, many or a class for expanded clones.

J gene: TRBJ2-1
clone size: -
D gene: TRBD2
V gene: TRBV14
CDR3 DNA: TGTGCCAGCAGCCCCTTAGCGGGGCGATACAATGAGCAGTTCTTC
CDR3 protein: CASSPLAGRYNEQFF

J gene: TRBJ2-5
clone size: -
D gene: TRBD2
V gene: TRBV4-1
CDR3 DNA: TGCGCCAGCAGCCAAGATCCCCGGGGGGGCCGAGAGACCCAGTACTTC
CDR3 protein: CASSQDPRGGRETQYF

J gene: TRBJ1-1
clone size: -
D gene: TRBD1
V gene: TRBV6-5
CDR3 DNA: TGTGCCAGCAGTCCAGGGGGTTCGATGGGGACTGAAGCTTTCTTT
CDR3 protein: CASSPGGSMGTEAFF

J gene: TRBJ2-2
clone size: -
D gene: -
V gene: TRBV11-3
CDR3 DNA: TGTGCCAGCAGCTCCGGAGGGGGAGGCGGGGAGCTGTTTTTT
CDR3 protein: CASSSGGGGGELFF

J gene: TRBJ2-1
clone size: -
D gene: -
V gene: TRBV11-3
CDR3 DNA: TGTGCCAGCAGCTTAGTACAGGGAAGGTCCTACAATGAGCAGTTCTTC
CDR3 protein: CASSLVQGRSYNEQFF

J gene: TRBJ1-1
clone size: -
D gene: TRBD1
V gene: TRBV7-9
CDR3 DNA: TGTGCCAGCAGCATGCGGGACAGGGTGAACACTGAAGCTTTCTTT
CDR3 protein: CASSMRDRVNTEAFF

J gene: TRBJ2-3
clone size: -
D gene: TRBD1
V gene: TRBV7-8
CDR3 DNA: TGTGCCAGCAGCTTTAGGGACAGGGGGCTTATAGATACGCAGTATTTT
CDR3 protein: CASSFRDRGLIDTQYF

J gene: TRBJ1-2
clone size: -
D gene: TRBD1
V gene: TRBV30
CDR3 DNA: TGTGCCTGGACCAAGGGGGCGGCTAACTATGGCTACACCTTC
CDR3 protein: CAWTKGAANYGYTF

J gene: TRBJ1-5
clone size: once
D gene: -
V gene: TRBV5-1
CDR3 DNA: TGCGCCAGCAGCTTGGGGGGTAGGGATCAGCCCCAGCATTTT
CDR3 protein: CASSLGGRDQPQHF

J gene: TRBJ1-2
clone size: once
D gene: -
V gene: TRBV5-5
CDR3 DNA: TGTGCCAGCAGCTTTACAGCCAACTATGGCTACACCTTC
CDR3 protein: CASSFTANYGYTF

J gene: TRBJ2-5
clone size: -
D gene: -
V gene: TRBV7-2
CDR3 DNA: TGTGCCAGCAGCTTAGTTACAGAGACCCAGTACTTC
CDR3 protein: CASSLVTETQYF

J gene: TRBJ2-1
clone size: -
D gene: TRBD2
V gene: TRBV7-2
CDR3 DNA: TGTGCCAGCAGCTTAGCTGGTGCTAGCGGGGTTAGCTCCTACAATGAGCAGTTCTTC
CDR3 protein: CASSLAGASGVSSYNEQFF

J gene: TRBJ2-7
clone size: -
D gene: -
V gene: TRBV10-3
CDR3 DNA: TGTGCCATCAGTGATCGGCGGCAGGGGTTGCTGTACTTC
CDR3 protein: CAISDRRQGLLYF

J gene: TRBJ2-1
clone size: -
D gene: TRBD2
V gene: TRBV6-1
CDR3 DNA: TGTGCCAGCAGTGTCGGAACTAGCGGGGGTAGGAATGAGCAGTTCTTC
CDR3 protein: CASSVGTSGGRNEQFF

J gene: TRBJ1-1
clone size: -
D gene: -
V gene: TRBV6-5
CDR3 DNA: TGTGCCAGCAGAAGTACAGCAAACACTGAAGCTTTCTTT
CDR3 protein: CASRSTANTEAFF

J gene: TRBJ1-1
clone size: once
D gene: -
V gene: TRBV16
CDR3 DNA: TGTGCCAGCGTAGGGATAAAGAACACTGAAGCTTTCTTT
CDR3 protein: CASVGIKNTEAFF

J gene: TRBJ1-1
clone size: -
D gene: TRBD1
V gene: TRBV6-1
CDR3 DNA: TGTGCCAGCCGCCCAGGGGGCACTGAAGCTTTCTTT
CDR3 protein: CASRPGGTEAFF

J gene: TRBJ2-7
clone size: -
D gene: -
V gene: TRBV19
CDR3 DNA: TGTGCCAGTAACCAAGCGGTCGGCTACGAGCAGTACTTC
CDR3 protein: CASNQAVGYEQYF

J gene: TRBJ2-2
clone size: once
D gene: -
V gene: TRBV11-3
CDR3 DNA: TGTGCCAGCGGACTTCCTTGCGGGGAGCTGTTTTTT
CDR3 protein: CASGLPCGELFF

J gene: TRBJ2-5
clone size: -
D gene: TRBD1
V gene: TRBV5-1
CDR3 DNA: TGCGCCAGCAGCTTGGGCCGGGACAGGGTAGAGGCCCAGTACTTC
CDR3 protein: CASSLGRDRVEAQYF

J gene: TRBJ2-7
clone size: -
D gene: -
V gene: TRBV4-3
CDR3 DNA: TGCGCCAGCAGCCAAGATCGGGGCAGGGGAGCGTACGAGCAGTACTTC
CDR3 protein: CASSQDRGRGAYEQYF

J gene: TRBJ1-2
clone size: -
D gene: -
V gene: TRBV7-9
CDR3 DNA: TGTGCCAGCAGTGTTACAGGCCGGTATGGCTACACCTTC
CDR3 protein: CASSVTGRYGYTF

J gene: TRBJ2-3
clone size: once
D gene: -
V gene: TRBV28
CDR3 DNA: TGTGCCAGCAGTTTAAGCCCAGATACGCAGTATTTT
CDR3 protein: CASSLSPDTQYF

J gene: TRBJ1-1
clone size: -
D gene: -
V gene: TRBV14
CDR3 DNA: TGTGCCAGCAGCCAAGATTCCAGCCCGAACACTGAAGCTTTCTTT
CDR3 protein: CASSQDSSPNTEAFF

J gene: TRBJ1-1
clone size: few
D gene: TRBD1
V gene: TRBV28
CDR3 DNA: TGTGCCAGCAGGTGGGACAGGGGGCGCACTGAAGCTTTCTTT
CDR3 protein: CASRWDRGRTEAFF

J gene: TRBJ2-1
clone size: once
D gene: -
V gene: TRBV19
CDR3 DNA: TGTGCCAGTAGTATAGAAGGCGGCAATGAGCAGTTCTTC
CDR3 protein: CASSIEGGNEQFF

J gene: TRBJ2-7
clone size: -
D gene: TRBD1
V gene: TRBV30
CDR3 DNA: TGTGCCTGGAGTGGGGCGGGGACAGGCTCCTACGAGCAGTACTTC
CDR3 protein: CAWSGAGTGSYEQYF

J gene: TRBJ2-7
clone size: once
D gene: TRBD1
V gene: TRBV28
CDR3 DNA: TGTGCCAGCAGTCCGCGGACAGGGGAACATTACGAGCAGTACTTC
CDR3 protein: CASSPRTGEHYEQYF

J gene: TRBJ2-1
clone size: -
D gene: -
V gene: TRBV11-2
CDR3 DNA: TGTGCCAGCAGCCACCTCCGGGGGTACAATGAGCAGTTCTTC
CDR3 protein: CASSHLRGYNEQFF

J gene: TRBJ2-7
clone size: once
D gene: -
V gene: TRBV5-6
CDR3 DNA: TGTGCCAGCAGCTTGGGACGGGGGCTCTACGAGCAGTACTTC
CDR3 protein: CASSLGRGLYEQYF

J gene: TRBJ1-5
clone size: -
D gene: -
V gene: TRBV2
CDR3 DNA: TGTGCCAGCAGTGAAGGAGGAGTCAGCAATCAGCCCCAGCATTTT
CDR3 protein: CASSEGGVSNQPQHF

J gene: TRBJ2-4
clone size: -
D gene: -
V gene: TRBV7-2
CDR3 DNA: TGTGCCAGCAGCTTGTCGGGGACCCTAGCCAAAAACATTCAGTACTTC
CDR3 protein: CASSLSGTLAKNIQYF

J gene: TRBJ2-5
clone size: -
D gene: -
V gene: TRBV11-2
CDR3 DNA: TGTGCCAGCAGCTTCCAAGAGACCCAGTACTTC
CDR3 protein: CASSFQETQYF

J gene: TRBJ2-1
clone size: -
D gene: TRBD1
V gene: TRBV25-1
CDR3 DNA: TGTGCCAGCAGTGAATACTGGACAGGGAAAGTGAATGAGCAGTTCTTC
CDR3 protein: CASSEYWTGKVNEQFF

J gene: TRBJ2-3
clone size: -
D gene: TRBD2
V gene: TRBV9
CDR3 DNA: TGTGCCAGCAGCGTGGGGGGACTAGCCCTCACAGATACGCAGTATTTT
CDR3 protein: CASSVGGLALTDTQYF

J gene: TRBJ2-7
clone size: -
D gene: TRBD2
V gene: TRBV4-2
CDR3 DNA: TGTGCCAGCAGCCAAGATGGGCGGGGGGCCTACGAGCAGTACTTC
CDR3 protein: CASSQDGRGAYEQYF

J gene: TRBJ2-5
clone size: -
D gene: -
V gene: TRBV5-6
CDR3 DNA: TGTGCCAGCAGCCCTTCGGGGCGGGGCCCTCAAGAGACCCAGTACTTC
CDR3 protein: CASSPSGRGPQETQYF

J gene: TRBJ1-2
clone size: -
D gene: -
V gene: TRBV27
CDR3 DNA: TGTGCCAGCAGTTTATCTCTCAGGGCCCCTCCTAACTATGGCTACACCTTC
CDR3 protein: CASSLSLRAPPNYGYTF

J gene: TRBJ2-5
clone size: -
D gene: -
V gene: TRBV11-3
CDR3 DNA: TGTGCCAGCAGCCCAAACAGCGCATGGGAGACCCAGTACTTC
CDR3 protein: CASSPNSAWETQYF

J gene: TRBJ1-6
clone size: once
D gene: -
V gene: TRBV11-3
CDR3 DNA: TGTGCCAGCAGGGGTTGGAGCTCCTATAATTCACCCCTCCACTTT
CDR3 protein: CASRGWSSYNSPLHF

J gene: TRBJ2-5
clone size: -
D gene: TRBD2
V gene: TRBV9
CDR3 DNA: TGTGCCAGCAGCCCAAGCGGGGGGTACCAAGAGACCCAGTACTTC
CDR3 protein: CASSPSGGYQETQYF

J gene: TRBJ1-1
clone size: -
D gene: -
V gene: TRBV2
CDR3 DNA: TGTGCCAGCAGAGGAATGGGGGTCACTGAAGCTTTCTTT
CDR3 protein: CASRGMGVTEAFF

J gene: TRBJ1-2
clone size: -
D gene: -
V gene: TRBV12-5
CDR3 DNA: TGTGCTAGTGGTTTGGTATGGGGGGGCCCCTATGGCTACACCTTC
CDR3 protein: CASGLVWGGPYGYTF

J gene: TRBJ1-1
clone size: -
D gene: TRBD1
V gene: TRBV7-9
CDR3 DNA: TGTGCCAGCAGCTTAATGCAGGGGGCATTAAGAGAAGCTTTCTTT
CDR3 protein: CASSLMQGALREAFF

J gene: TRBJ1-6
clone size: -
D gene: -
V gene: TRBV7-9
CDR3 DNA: TGTGCCAGCAGCTTGAGGGACCCCAGGAGCTCCTATAATTCACCCCTCCACTTT
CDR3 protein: CASSLRDPRSSYNSPLHF

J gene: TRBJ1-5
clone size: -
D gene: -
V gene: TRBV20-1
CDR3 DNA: TGCAGTGCCTTGGGGGGTCAGCCCCAGCATTTT
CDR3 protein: CSALGGQPQHF

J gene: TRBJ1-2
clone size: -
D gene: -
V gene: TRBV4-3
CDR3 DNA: TGCGCCAGCAGCCAAGCCAGGAGCTATGGCTACACCTTC
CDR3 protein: CASSQARSYGYTF

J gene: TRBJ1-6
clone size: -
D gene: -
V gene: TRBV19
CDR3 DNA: TGTGCCAGTAGCATCGGTCCCAATTCACCCCTCCACTTT
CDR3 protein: CASSIGPNSPLHF

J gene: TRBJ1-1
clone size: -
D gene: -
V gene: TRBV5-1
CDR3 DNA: TGCGCCAGCAGCTTGTTTTTCCCTATGAACACTGAAGCTTTCTTT
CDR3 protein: CASSLFFPMNTEAFF

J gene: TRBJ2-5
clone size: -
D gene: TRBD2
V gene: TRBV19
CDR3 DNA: TGTGCCAGTAGTGCCGGGACTAGCGGGGAGTGGCAGACCCAGTACTTC
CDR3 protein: CASSAGTSGEWQTQYF

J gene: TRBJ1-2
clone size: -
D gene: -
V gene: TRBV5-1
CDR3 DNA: TGCGCCAGCAGCTTGAGGGCAGGGGCCGGAGTCAATGGCTACACCTTC
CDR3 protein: CASSLRAGAGVNGYTF

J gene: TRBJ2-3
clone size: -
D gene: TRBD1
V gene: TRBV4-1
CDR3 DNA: TGCGCCAGCAGCCCGTGGGACAGGGGCACAGATACGCAGTATTTT
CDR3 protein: CASSPWDRGTDTQYF

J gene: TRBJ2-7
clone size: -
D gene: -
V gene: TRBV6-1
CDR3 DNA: TGTGCCAGCAGTCCCGGCGGAATCGAGCAGTACTTC
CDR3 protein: CASSPGGIEQYF

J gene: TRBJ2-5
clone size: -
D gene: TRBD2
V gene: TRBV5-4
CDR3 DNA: TGTGCCAGCAGCTTGAGCCTAGCGGGGGGTCAGATTTCGGAGACCCAGTACTTC
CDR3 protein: CASSLSLAGGQISETQYF

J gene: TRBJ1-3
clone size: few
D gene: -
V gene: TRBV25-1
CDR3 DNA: TGTGCCAGCATGGCTGCACACCCATCTGGAAACACCATATATTTT
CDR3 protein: CASMAAHPSGNTIYF

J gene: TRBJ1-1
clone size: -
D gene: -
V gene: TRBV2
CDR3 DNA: TGTGCCAGCCCCGTGAGAGTGTTCCGTGAAGCTTTCTTT
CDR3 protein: CASPVRVFREAFF

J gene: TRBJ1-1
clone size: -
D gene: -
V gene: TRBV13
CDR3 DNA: TGTGCCAGCAGCTCAGCAACCGGGAGGACTGAAGCTTTCTTT
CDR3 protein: CASSSATGRTEAFF